These 23 T cell receptor beta chains came from one sample sequenced in a study of CD8 T cells in Susac syndrome. It was with random hexamers that 0.5 to 1 ug RNA was reverse transcribed. In TCRdb, the immunoSEQ multiplex PCR reads were re-called with MiXCR into one record per CDR3 protein. The table lists tens of thousands of distinct CDR3 sequences, nearly 96% of them singletons. The sequencing input was CD4+ T cells from PBMCs. These receptors all stem from a human donor with multiple sclerosis.

The chain links TRBV5-1 to TRBJ2-1, with no clear D. The germline gives CDR1 SGHRS, CDR2 YFSETQ. Between the trimmed V and J ends, which lost 0 bases and 5 bases, there was a span of 12 bases. There are 15 residues in the CDR3. The CDR3 DNA is TGCGCCAGCAGCTTGGGTGTTGGGCTTAACAATGAGCAGTTCTTC. Residues: CASSLGVGLNNEQFF.

The rearrangement uses TRBV7-2 and TRBJ2-7; D is perhaps TRBD2 (6 bases). V was cut by 7 bases and J by 5 bases, with 18 bases left in between. The CDR3 contains 14 residues. Germline lookup yields CDR1 SGHTA and CDR2 FQGNSA. CDR3 in amino acids: CASIDRGFTDEQYF. CDR3 nucleotide sequence: TGTGCCAGCATCGACCGGGGGTTTACCGACGAGCAGTACTTC.

The J gene is TRBJ2-2, the V gene TRBV20-1; D is ambiguous. The CDR3 consists of 11 residues. V dropped 0 bases and J dropped 8 bases, with 4 bases sitting between them. Germline values: CDR1 DFQATT, CDR2 SNEGSKA (reference sequence). CDR3: CSARDEGELFF. CDR3 nucleotides: TGCAGTGCTAGAGACGAGGGGGAGCTGTTTTTT.

A single count supports this clonotype. The chain links TRBV12-3 or TRBV12-4 to TRBJ2-3; TRBD2 matches 11 bases. The CDR3 is made up of 14 amino acids. Trimming at V came to 2 bases and at J to 8 bases, leaving 3 bases not matched to a gene. CDR3 sequence reads: CASSLNSGRATQYF. DNA for the CDR3: TGTGCCAGCAGTTTAAATAGCGGGAGGGCTACGCAGTATTTT.

The chain joins TRBV7-2 to TRBJ2-7; 11 bases line up with TRBD2. Losses at the gene ends were 5 bases for V and 6 bases for J; bases not matched to a gene: 18. The CDR3 is 18 amino acids. Germline assignment: CDR1 SGHTA and CDR2 FQGNSA. CDR3 protein: CASSLTPLAGGLGGEQYF. CDR3 nucleotides: TGTGCCAGCAGCCTTACACCGCTAGCGGGGGGCCTGGGGGGCGAGCAGTACTTC. Full variable domain (outside the CDR3, taken from reference TRBV7-2 and TRBJ2-7): GAGVSQSPSNKVTEKGKDVELRCDPISGHTALYWYRQSLGQGLEFLIYFQGNSAPDKSGLPSDRFSAERTGGSVSTLTIQRTQQEDSAVYLCASSLTPLAGGLGGEQYFGPGTRLTVT.

The V and J genes are TRBV5-4 and TRBJ2-6; no firm D call. The V gene lost 5 bases and the J gene lost 1 base, with 13 bases spanning the gap. The CDR3 runs 16 residues. Per germline, CDR1 SGHNT and CDR2 YYREEE (reference sequence). CDR3 region: CASRDPSRSGANVLTF. The CDR3, as DNA: TGTGCCAGCAGGGATCCGAGCCGGTCTGGGGCCAACGTCCTGACTTTC.

The gene calls are TRBV4-3 and TRBJ2-3, with D hard to call. The germline V gene has CDR1 LGHNA and CDR2 YSLEER. The CDR3 spans 12 residues. V was clipped by 3 bases and J by 9 bases, with 10 bases between them. The CDR3 here is CASSHPLGTQYF. The CDR3, as DNA: TGCGCCAGCAGCCACCCCCTTGGGACGCAGTATTTT.

The J gene is TRBJ2-1, the V gene TRBV12-3 or TRBV12-4; 7 bases align to TRBD1. The CDR3 runs to 11 residues. Losses at the gene ends were 5 bases for V and 15 bases for J; bases not matched to a gene: 7. Here the CDR3 reads CASSPDRERFF. The CDR3 bases are TGTGCCAGCAGTCCAGACAGGGAAAGGTTCTTC.

The chain recombines TRBV7-2 with TRBJ1-2; D possibly corresponds to TRBD1 (5 bases). Trimming removed 5 bases at V and 7 bases at J, with 14 bases between. CDR1 and CDR2 (germline): SGHTA, FQGNSA. The CDR3 contains 13 residues. CDR3 region: CASSPGRGTGYTF. CDR3 DNA: TGTGCCAGCAGCCCCGGTAGGGGCACTGGCTACACCTTC.

The chain joins TRBV4-1 to TRBJ1-2; D unclear. Trimming stripped 1 base from V and 2 bases from J, with 11 bases between. The CDR3 has 15 amino acids. CDR1 is MGHRA, CDR2 YSYEKL, per germline. The CDR3 loop reads CASSQGSSWNYGYTF. The CDR3, as DNA: TGCGCCAGCAGCCAAGGATCCTCATGGAACTATGGCTACACCTTC.

The chain couples TRBV2 to TRBJ1-6; D possibly corresponds to TRBD1 (5 bases). In germline, CDR1 is SNHLY, CDR2 FYNNEI. This CDR3 contains 14 residues. The V gene lost 6 bases and the J gene lost 5 bases, with 11 bases spanning the gap. CDR3 loop: CASRGDGDNSPLHF. The CDR3 DNA is TGTGCCAGCAGGGGGGACGGTGATAATTCACCCCTCCACTTT.

This clonotype was seen only once. The gene calls are TRBV12-3 or TRBV12-4 and TRBJ2-5, with D perhaps TRBD2 (6 bases). The CDR3 is made up of 14 amino acids. V lost 5 bases, J lost 7 bases, and 17 bases lay in between. CDR3 in amino acids: CASSTSRIGWTQYF. CDR3 in DNA: TGTGCCAGCAGTACTAGCAGGATTGGGTGGACCCAGTACTTC.

This clonotype showed up just once. The V gene is TRBV3-1, the J gene TRBJ1-1; possibly TRBD1 for D (5 bases). Trimming took 1 base from V and 5 from J, leaving 8 bases between them. Germline V lookup: CDR1 LGHDT, CDR2 YNNKEL (reference sequence). The CDR3 totals 13 residues. The CDR3 protein is CASSQVRGTEAFF. The CDR3, as DNA: TGTGCCAGCAGCCAAGTAAGGGGTACTGAAGCTTTCTTT. The full variable domain, rest sourced from reference TRBV3-1 and TRBJ1-1, is DTAVSQTPKYLVTQMGNDKSIKCEQNLGHDTMYWYKQDSKKFLKIMFSYNNKELIINETVPNRFSPKSPDKAHLNLHINSLELGDSAVYFCASSQVRGTEAFFGQGTRLTVV.

This clonotype has just a few counts. The chain employs TRBV9 and TRBJ2-7; 12 nucleotides agree with TRBD2. V trimming: 4 bases; J trimming: 4 bases; junction bases outside the gene matches: 6. The CDR3 has 15 amino acids. The germline V gene encodes CDR1 SGDLS and CDR2 YYNGEE. The CDR3 DNA reads TGTGCCAGCAGCTCGGGACTAGCGGGTGGGTACGAGCAGTACTTC. Amino acids: CASSSGLAGGYEQYF.

The genes are TRBV6-6 and TRBJ1-1, with 7 bases matching TRBD1. The CDR3 runs 12 residues. With V trimmed by 5 bases and J by 6 bases, 3 bases remained unmatched. From germline, CDR1 is MNHNY and CDR2 SVGAGI (reference sequence). CDR3 nucleotides: TGTGCCAGCAGTAGAGGACAGGCTGAAGCTTTCTTT. It yields the protein CASSRGQAEAFF.

The chain couples TRBV11-2 to TRBJ2-5; 8 bases align to TRBD2. Looked up from germline, CDR1 is SGHAT and CDR2 is FQNNGV. J was trimmed by 0 bases and V by 5 bases; bases with no gene match: 5. This CDR3 region has 15 residues. CDR3 sequence (DNA): TGTGCCAGCAGCACCGGCGGGGGGTACCAAGAGACCCAGTACTTC. Protein product: CASSTGGGYQETQYF.

V gene TRBV28 combines with J gene TRBJ2-7; no firm D call. The CDR3 runs to 12 residues. The V gene's germline CDR1 is MDHEN and CDR2 SYDVKM. The V and J ends lost 7 bases and 2 bases respectively, with 9 bases between them. CDR3 nucleotides: TGTGCCAGCACCCGGGCGGCCTACGAGCAGTACTTC. Translation: CASTRAAYEQYF.

The rearrangement uses TRBV19 and TRBJ1-2, with 10 bases that match TRBD1. Per germline, CDR1 LNHDA and CDR2 SQIVND (reference sequence). The CDR3 loop spans 13 amino acids. J was trimmed by 8 bases and V by 7 bases; bases with no gene match: 7. This CDR3 is CASKKGQGLGYTF. DNA for the CDR3: TGTGCCAGTAAAAAGGGACAGGGGTTAGGCTACACCTTC.

This clonotype occurred once. J is TRBJ2-2 and V is TRBV7-9; D call uncertain. V was pared by 5 bases and J by 0 bases, with 13 bases between. This CDR3 comprises 16 residues. Germline V CDR1 and CDR2: SEHNR, FQNEAQ (reference sequence). The CDR3 protein is CASSPSFNANTGELFF. CDR3 sequence (DNA): TGTGCCAGCAGCCCCTCGTTCAACGCGAACACCGGGGAGCTGTTTTTT.

J is TRBJ2-3 and V is TRBV7-2, with D unclear. The CDR3 is 9 amino acids. The V end was cut by 5 bases, the J end by 9 bases, with 3 bases between. Germline V CDR1 and CDR2: SGHTA, FQGNSA. CDR3 region: CASSLTQYF. The CDR3 DNA reads TGTGCCAGCAGCCTAACGCAGTATTTT.

V gene TRBV27 combines with J gene TRBJ1-4; a weak D match, TRBD1 (6 bases). CDR1 is MNHEY and CDR2 is SMNVEV in the germline V gene (reference sequence). Between the trimmed V and J ends, which lost 8 bases and 8 bases, there was a span of 18 bases. The CDR3 runs to 14 residues. CDR3 DNA: TGTGCCAGCGGAACAGGGATAGAGGGGGAAAAACTGTTTTTT. Translated: CASGTGIEGEKLFF.

This chain links TRBV4-3 with TRBJ1-2; D not resolved. This CDR3 contains 15 residues. The V and J ends lost 0 bases and 0 bases respectively, with 8 bases between them. Germline CDR1 LGHNA, CDR2 YSLEER. The CDR3 here is CASSQDGKANYGYTF. The CDR3 coding sequence is TGCGCCAGCAGCCAAGATGGGAAAGCTAACTATGGCTACACCTTC.

The V call is TRBV7-2, the J call TRBJ2-3; D is unresolved. V lost 5 bases to trimming and J lost 3 bases, with 6 bases between them. In germline, CDR1 is SGHTA, CDR2 FQGNSA. There are 12 residues in the CDR3. CDR3 protein: CASSQGTDTQYF. The CDR3 DNA reads as TGTGCCAGCAGCCAAGGTACAGATACGCAGTATTTT.